Each of the 7 T cell receptor beta chains below was sequenced from the same sample in a study of blood T cell repertoires in COVID-19. Method: immunoSEQ multiplex PCR; TCRdb's copy keeps in-frame clones and lacks some. The sample lists about 270,000 clones, more than 75% occurring once. The sequenced material came from peripheral blood. The receptors here all came from a woman aged 80 or over with COVID-19, enrolled during active disease.

The genes are TRBV29-1 and TRBJ2-2, with 8 bases that match TRBD1. Unmatched junction bases numbered 5, after V lost 5 bases and J lost 3 bases. This CDR3 comprises 14 residues. Per the germline V gene, CDR1 is SQVTM and CDR2 is ANQGSEA. CDR3 loop: CSVSGQAYTGELFF. As DNA, the CDR3 is TGCAGCGTTTCGGGACAGGCATACACCGGGGAGCTGTTTTTT.

The CDR3 sequence: CASKGGASYEQYF. The CDR3 DNA is TGTGCCAGTAAGGGCGGGGCTTCGTACGAGCAGTACTTC. The rearrangement uses TRBV28 and TRBJ2-7; tentatively, D is TRBD2 (6 bases). Trimming removed 9 bases at V and 4 bases at J, with 16 bases between. Looked up from germline, CDR1 is MDHEN and CDR2 is SYDVKM. The CDR3 spans 13 residues.

V and J are TRBV7-2 and TRBJ2-7; 14 nucleotides match TRBD2. The V gene's germline CDR1 is SGHTA and CDR2 FQGNSA. This CDR3 contains 17 residues. Germline trimming cut 4 bases from V and 5 bases from J; bases unmatched to any gene: 10. CDR3 sequence (DNA): TGTGCCAGCAGCTCCTTCCTGACTAGCGGGGGGGCGAACGAGCAGTACTTC. Its translation: CASSSFLTSGGANEQYF. Together with reference TRBV7-2 and TRBJ2-7, the CDR3 gives the full variable domain: GAGVSQSPSNKVTEKGKDVELRCDPISGHTALYWYRQSLGQGLEFLIYFQGNSAPDKSGLPSDRFSAERTGGSVSTLTIQRTQQEDSAVYLCASSSFLTSGGANEQYFGPGTRLTVT.

Note on this clone: An end of the junction does not agree with germline; a read error may underlie this. V and J are TRBV7-7 and TRBJ2-3, with 9 bases matching TRBD1. Germline lookup yields CDR1 SSHAT and CDR2 FNYEAQ (reference sequence). The CDR3 has 16 residues. The CDR3 region is CASSKGQGSSTDTQYF. As DNA, the CDR3 is TGTGCTAGCAGCAAGGGACAGGGAAGCTCAACAGATACGCAGTATTTT.

The chain is built from TRBV7-9 and TRBJ2-1; 7 bases are a match to TRBD1. This CDR3 has 13 amino acids. Trimming at V came to 8 bases and at J to 5 bases, leaving 6 bases not matched to a gene. CDR1 and CDR2 from the germline V gene are SEHNR and FQNEAQ (reference sequence). The CDR3 sequence: CASSQGGNNEQFF. For the CDR3, the DNA is TGTGCCAGCTCCCAAGGGGGCAACAATGAGCAGTTCTTC.

The rearrangement joins TRBV6-4 to TRBJ2-3; maybe TRBD2 (6 bases). The ends were cut back, 4 bases at V and 2 bases at J, with 10 bases in the middle. There are 14 residues in the CDR3. The germline V gene encodes CDR1 MRHNA and CDR2 SNTAGT. The CDR3 bases are TGTGCCAGCAGTGGGGGAGGACTCACAGATACGCAGTATTTT. Translation gives CASSGGGLTDTQYF.

This clone was recorded many times. The chain uses TRBV5-1 and TRBJ1-3, with D unresolved. The V and J ends lost 0 bases and 1 base respectively, with 17 bases between them. The CDR3 sequence is 18 residues long. Germline V CDR1 and CDR2: SGHRS, YFSETQ. The CDR3 reads CASSLERTGFGSGNTIYF. DNA of the CDR3: TGCGCCAGCAGCTTGGAGCGGACCGGCTTCGGATCTGGAAACACCATATATTTT.